Presented here are 15 T cell receptor beta chains from one specimen sequenced in a study of T-cell reconstitution after alpha-beta-depleted transplantation in children (dated by TCRdb to 2015 to 2016). The treatment or condition label here, explained by the study, means: allogeneic hematopoietic cell transplantation with graft depleted of TCRalphabeta T cells and CD19 B cells. The protocol used for the library was PCR. Sequencing took place on an Illumina HiSeq 2500. To normalize quantification of the TCRbeta repertoire, the TCR libraries were built with molecular barcoding that relied on unique molecular identifiers. TCRdb reanalyzed the raw reads on its own, using fastp at Q25 for trimming and MiXCR for clone calling, and kept in-frame beta chains. Rows are unified per CDR3 protein, each entry keeping the most common DNA and genes. Counted in this sample were approximately 800,000 distinct CDR3 sequences; under 20% of them appeared once. The biggest ten clones account for roughly 5% of the sample.

This specimen consisted of PBMCs, mostly from graft donor cells, obtained 360 days after TCRalphabeta/CD19-depleted stem cell transplant. All receptors come from a male patient younger than 18 who had a stem cell transplant for acute lymphoblastic leukemia, so the T cells may come from the graft donor.

This chain links TRBV12-5 with TRBJ2-3; 12 bases are shared with TRBD2. The CDR3 sequence is 16 residues long. J lost 2 bases, V lost 6 bases, and 6 bases had no gene match. Germline V CDR1 and CDR2: LGHNT, FRNRAP. In DNA, the CDR3 is TGTGCTAGTGGCCGGGGACTAGCGGGCCACACAGATACGCAGTATTTT. Its translation is CASGRGLAGHTDTQYF.

This clonotype was picked up a small number of times. V and J are TRBV29-1 and TRBJ2-7; D possibly corresponds to TRBD2 (5 bases). V was pared by 2 bases and J by 3 bases, with 11 bases between. This CDR3 spans 13 amino acids. Germline CDR1 SQVTM, CDR2 ANQGSEA. The CDR3 region has the DNA TGCAGCGTTGAACCGGGAAAGAACTACGAGCAGTACTTC. Encoded protein: CSVEPGKNYEQYF.

V is TRBV5-1 and J is TRBJ2-7, with 11 bases lining up with TRBD2. Germline lookup yields CDR1 SGHRS and CDR2 YFSETQ. V shed 5 bases, J shed 0 bases, and the junction held 4 bases outside the gene matches. The length of the CDR3 is 15 residues. The CDR3 nucleotides read TGCGCCAGCAGGGAGGGGACTAGCGGCTCCTACGAGCAGTACTTC. It codes for CASREGTSGSYEQYF.

This clonotype was seen a few times. This chain joins TRBV11-2 and TRBJ2-5; the D is unclear. The CDR3 runs to 15 residues. V was clipped by 2 bases and J by 1 base, with 11 bases between them. CDR1 and CDR2 from the germline V gene are SGHAT and FQNNGV. CDR3 protein: CASSLLSLGQETQYF. The CDR3 coding sequence is TGTGCCAGCAGCTTACTTTCCCTCGGCCAAGAGACCCAGTACTTC.

This clonotype was found a few times. The chain uses TRBV7-8 and TRBJ1-1; TRBD1 aligns across 7 bases. Germline CDR1 is SGHVS and CDR2 is FQNEAQ. V lost 1 base, J lost 9 bases, and 8 bases stayed unmatched. There are 14 residues in the CDR3. CDR3 sequence reads: CASSLVGQEEKAFF. The CDR3 nucleotides are TGTGCCAGCAGCTTAGTTGGACAGGAGGAAAAAGCTTTCTTT.

V and J are TRBV29-1 and TRBJ1-1; D might be TRBD1 (5 bases). This CDR3 region has 16 residues. Germline loops: CDR1 SQVTM, CDR2 ANQGSEA. The V end was cut by 4 bases, the J end by 0 bases, with 18 bases between. In DNA form, the CDR3 reads TGCAGCGTTGCGGGTGGGGCAGGGAGAATGAACACTGAAGCTTTCTTT. It specifies CSVAGGAGRMNTEAFF. Filled out from reference TRBV29-1 and TRBJ1-1, the complete variable domain reads SAVISQKPSRDICQRGTSLTIQCQVDSQVTMMFWYRQQPGQSLTLIATANQGSEATYESGFVIDKFPISRPNLTFSTLTVSNMSPEDSSIYLCSVAGGAGRMNTEAFFGQGTRLTVV.

This clonotype was seen a single time. The germline gene is not matched at one end of the junction; a read error may be the cause. The chain links TRBV5-5 to TRBJ2-7; 7 nucleotides match TRBD1. The CDR3 totals 15 residues. Per germline, CDR1 SGHKS and CDR2 YYEKEE (reference sequence). The CDR3 nucleotides are TGTGCCAGCAGCTTGGAACAGGGGAATTCCTACGAGCAGTGCTTC. It is translated as CASSLEQGNSYEQCF.

The chain carries TRBV6-2 or TRBV6-3 and TRBJ1-1, with D hard to call. Germline CDR1 is MNHEY and CDR2 is SVGEGT. The CDR3 loop spans 13 amino acids. Trimming stripped 2 bases from V and 6 bases from J, with 10 bases between. For the CDR3, the DNA is TGTGCCAGCAGTTACACTCCCGGGGCTGAAGCTTTCTTT. Protein: CASSYTPGAEAFF.

As to this clonotype: One end of the junction fails to match germline, which may point to a read error. The J gene is TRBJ1-1, the V gene TRBV29-1; a weak D match, TRBD1 (6 bases). CDR1 SQVTM and CDR2 ANQGSEA come from the germline V gene. The CDR3 has 15 amino acids. CDR3 region: CSVVEGGGMNTEAFF. Written as DNA, the CDR3 is TGCAGCGTTGTGGAGGGGGGGGGAATGAACACTGAGGCTTTCTTT.

This clonotype came up many times. V usage is TRBV7-9 and J usage is TRBJ2-1; a weak D match, TRBD2 (6 bases). Deletions cut 4 bases from V and 5 bases from J, with 18 bases between. In germline, CDR1 is SEHNR, CDR2 FQNEAQ (reference sequence). The CDR3 runs 16 residues. The CDR3 DNA sequence: TGTGCCAGCAGCTCGAAGGAGTCTAGCGCCGACAATGAGCAGTTCTTC. Amino acids: CASSSKESSADNEQFF. The variable domain in full, completed from reference TRBV7-9 and TRBJ2-1, reads DTGVSQNPRHKITKRGQNVTFRCDPISEHNRLYWYRQTLGQGPEFLTYFQNEAQLEKSRLLSDRFSAERPKGSFSTLEIQRTEQGDSAMYLCASSSKESSADNEQFFGPGTRLTVL.

Ten or more counts support this clonotype. The CDR3 here is CSARDRTASLGPLHF. In DNA, the CDR3 is TGCAGTGCTAGAGATAGAACCGCCTCATTAGGACCCCTCCACTTT. The rearrangement links TRBV20-1 to TRBJ1-6, with no clear D. This CDR3 contains 15 residues. V was shortened by 0 bases and J by 12 bases, with 18 bases between the two germline ends. Looked up from germline, CDR1 is DFQATT and CDR2 is SNEGSKA (reference sequence).

The table lists this clonotype with many counts. The chain joins TRBV12-3 or TRBV12-4 to TRBJ2-1; 10 bases map to TRBD1. Trimming took 8 bases from V and 7 from J; bases not matched to a gene: 5. The CDR3 is 13 amino acids. The CDR3 region has the DNA TGTGCCAGCGGGGACAGGGGATGGAATGAGCAGTTCTTC. Its translation is CASGDRGWNEQFF.

This clonotype was seen more than once but under ten times. V gene TRBV6-5 combines with J gene TRBJ1-1; D not certain. V lost 0 bases and J 10 bases, leaving 12 bases between the germline ends. CDR1 is MNHEY, CDR2 SVGAGI, per germline. CDR3 length: 13 amino acids. The DNA of the CDR3 is TGTGCCAGCAGTTACTCCTTGTCTCTAGGAGCTTTCTTT. It translates to CASSYSLSLGAFF.

The chain combines TRBV2 with TRBJ2-1; the match to TRBD1 covers 7 bases. CDR1 is SNHLY and CDR2 is FYNNEI in the germline V gene. The CDR3 is made up of 15 amino acids. V dropped 11 bases and J dropped 2; count of bases not matched to a gene: 12. The CDR3 DNA sequence: TGTGCCGCCCTGAGCGGAACAGGGGCCTACAATGAGCAGTTCTTC. Its translation: CAALSGTGAYNEQFF. Full variable domain (outside the CDR3, taken from reference TRBV2 and TRBJ2-1): EPEVTQTPSHQVTQMGQEVILRCVPISNHLYFYWYRQILGQKVEFLVSFYNNEISEKSEIFDDQFSVERPDGSNFTLKIRSTKLEDSAMYFCAALSGTGAYNEQFFGPGTRLTVL.

This clonotype occurred once. The chain is built from TRBV5-5 and TRBJ2-1, with 7 bases that match TRBD1. Germline V gene data show CDR1 as SGHKS and CDR2 as YYEKEE (reference sequence). The V and J ends lost 0 bases and 7 bases, in that order; junction bases with no gene match: 10. This CDR3 region has 16 residues. CDR3 coding DNA: TGTGCCAGCAGCTTGGCTCGACAGGGCGGAATAAATGAGCAGTTCTTC. As protein: CASSLARQGGINEQFF.